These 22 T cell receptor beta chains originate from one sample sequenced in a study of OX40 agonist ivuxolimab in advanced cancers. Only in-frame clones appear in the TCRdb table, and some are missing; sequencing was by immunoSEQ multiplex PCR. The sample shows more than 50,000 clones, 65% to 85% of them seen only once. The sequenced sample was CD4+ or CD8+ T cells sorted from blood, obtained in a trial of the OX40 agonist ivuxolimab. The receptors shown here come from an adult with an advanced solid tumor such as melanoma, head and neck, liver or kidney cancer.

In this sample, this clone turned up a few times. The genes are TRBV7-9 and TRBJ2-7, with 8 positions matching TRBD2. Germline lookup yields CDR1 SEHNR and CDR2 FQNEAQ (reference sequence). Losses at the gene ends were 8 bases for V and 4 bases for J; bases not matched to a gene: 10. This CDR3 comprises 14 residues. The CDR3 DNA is TGTGCCAGCGCCCGGGGGGGCCGAGGGTACGAGCAGTACTTC. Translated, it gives CASARGGRGYEQYF.

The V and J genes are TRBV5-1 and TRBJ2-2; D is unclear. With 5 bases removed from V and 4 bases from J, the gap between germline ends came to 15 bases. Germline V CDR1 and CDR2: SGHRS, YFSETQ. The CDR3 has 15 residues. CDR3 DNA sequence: TGCGCCAGCAGAGCAGCTTGGCAGGTCACCGGGGAGCTGTTTTTT. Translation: CASRAAWQVTGELFF.

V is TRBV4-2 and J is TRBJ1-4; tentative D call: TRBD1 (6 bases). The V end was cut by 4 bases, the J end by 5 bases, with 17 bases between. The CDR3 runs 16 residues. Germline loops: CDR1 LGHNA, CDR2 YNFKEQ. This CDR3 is CASSREGDRLNEKLFF. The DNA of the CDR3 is TGTGCCAGCAGCCGCGAGGGAGACAGGCTCAATGAAAAACTGTTTTTT.

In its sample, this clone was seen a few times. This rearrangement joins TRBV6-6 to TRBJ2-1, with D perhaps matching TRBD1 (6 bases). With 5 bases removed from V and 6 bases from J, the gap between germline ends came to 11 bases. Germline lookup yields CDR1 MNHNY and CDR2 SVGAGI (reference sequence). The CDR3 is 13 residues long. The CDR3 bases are TGTGCCAGCAGTAAGCAGGGGTTCAATGAGCAGTTCTTC. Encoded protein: CASSKQGFNEQFF.

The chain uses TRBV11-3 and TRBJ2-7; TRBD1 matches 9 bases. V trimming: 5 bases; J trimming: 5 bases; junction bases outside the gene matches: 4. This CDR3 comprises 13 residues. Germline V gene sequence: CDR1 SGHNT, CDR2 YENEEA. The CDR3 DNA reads TGTGCCAGCAGCAGCGGGACAGGGAACGAGCAGTACTTC. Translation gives CASSSGTGNEQYF.

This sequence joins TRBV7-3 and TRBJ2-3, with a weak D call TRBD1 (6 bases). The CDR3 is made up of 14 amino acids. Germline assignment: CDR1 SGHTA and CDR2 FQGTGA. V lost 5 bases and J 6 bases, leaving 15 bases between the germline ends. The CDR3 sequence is CASSLENRADTQYF. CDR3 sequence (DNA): TGTGCCAGCAGCCTAGAAAACAGGGCGGATACGCAGTATTTT.

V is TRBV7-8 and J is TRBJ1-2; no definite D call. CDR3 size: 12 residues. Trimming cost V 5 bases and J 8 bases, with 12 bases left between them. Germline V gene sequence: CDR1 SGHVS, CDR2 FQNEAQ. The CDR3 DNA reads TGTGCCAGCAGCAACCCCCCGGGGGGCTACACCTTC. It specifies CASSNPPGGYTF.

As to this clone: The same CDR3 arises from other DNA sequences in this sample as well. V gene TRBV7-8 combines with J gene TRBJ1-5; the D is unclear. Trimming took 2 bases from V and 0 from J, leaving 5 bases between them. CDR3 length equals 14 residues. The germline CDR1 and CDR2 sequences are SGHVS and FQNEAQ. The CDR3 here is CASSLYDSNQPQHF. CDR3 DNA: TGTGCCAGCAGCTTATATGATAGCAATCAGCCCCAGCATTTT.

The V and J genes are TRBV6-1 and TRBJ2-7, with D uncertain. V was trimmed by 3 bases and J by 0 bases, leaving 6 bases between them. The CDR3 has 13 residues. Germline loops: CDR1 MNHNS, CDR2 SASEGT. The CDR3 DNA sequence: TGTGCCAGCAGTGAGAAGTTCTCCTACGAGCAGTACTTC. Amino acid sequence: CASSEKFSYEQYF.

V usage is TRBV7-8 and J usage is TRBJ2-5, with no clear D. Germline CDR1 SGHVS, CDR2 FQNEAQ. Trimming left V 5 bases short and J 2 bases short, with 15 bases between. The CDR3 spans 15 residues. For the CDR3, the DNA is TGTGCCAGCAGCCACCCACTTACTCCGCAAGAGACCCAGTACTTC. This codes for CASSHPLTPQETQYF.

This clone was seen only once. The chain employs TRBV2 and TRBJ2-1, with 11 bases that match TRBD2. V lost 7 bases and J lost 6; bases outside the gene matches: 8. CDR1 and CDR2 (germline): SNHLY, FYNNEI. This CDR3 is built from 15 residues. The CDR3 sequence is CASTRTSGSSNEQFF. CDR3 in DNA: TGTGCCAGCACCAGAACTAGCGGGAGTAGCAATGAGCAGTTCTTC.

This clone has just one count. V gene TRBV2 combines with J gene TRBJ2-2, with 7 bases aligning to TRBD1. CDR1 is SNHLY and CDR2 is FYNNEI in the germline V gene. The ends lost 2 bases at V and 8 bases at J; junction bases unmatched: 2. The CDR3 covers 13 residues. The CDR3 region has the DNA TGTGCCAGCAGTGAAAGGGGGCTTGGGGAGCTGTTTTTT. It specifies CASSERGLGELFF.

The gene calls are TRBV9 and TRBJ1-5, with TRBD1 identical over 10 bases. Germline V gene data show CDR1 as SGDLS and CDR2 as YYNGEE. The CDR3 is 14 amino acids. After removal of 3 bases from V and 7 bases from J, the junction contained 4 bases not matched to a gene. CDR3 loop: CASSAGQGSQPQHF. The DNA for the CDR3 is TGTGCCAGCAGCGCGGGACAGGGGAGCCAGCCCCAGCATTTT.

DNA of the CDR3: TGTGCCAGCAGTGAAGCAAAAGGCAGGCCAACGCCCCAGTACTTC. Its translation: CASSEAKGRPTPQYF. V gene TRBV2 combines with J gene TRBJ2-5; D unclear. This CDR3 is 15 amino acids long. Per germline, CDR1 SNHLY and CDR2 FYNNEI. Between the trimmed V and J ends, which lost 0 bases and 9 bases, there was a span of 17 bases.

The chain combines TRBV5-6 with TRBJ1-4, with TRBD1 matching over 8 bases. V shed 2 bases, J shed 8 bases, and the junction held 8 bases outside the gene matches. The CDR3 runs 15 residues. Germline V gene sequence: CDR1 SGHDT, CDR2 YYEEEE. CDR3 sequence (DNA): TGTGCCAGCAGCTTACCGGGACAGGCAAGGGAAAAACTGTTTTTT. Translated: CASSLPGQAREKLFF.

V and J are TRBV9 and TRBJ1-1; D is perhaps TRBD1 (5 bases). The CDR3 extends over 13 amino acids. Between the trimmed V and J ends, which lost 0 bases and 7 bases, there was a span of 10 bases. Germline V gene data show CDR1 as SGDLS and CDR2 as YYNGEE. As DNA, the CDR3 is TGTGCCAGCAGCGTAGAGGCAAGGGGTGAAGCTTTCTTT. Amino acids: CASSVEARGEAFF. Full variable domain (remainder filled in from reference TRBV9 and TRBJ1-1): DSGVTQTPKHLITATGQRVTLRCSPRSGDLSVYWYQQSLDQGLQFLIQYYNGEERAKGNILERFSAQQFPDLHSELNLSSLELGDSALYFCASSVEARGEAFFGQGTRLTVV.

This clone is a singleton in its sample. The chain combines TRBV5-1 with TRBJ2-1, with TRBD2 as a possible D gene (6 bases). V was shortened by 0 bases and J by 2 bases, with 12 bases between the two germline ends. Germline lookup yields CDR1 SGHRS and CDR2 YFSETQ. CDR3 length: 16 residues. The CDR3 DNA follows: TGCGCCAGCAGCTTGGCCCTGGCGGGGACCTACAATGAGCAGTTCTTC. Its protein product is CASSLALAGTYNEQFF.

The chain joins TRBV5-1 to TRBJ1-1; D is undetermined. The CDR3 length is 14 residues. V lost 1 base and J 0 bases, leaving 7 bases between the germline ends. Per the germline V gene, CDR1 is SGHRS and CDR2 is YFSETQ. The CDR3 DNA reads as TGCGCCAGCAGCTTGCTCAGCATGAACACTGAAGCTTTCTTT. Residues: CASSLLSMNTEAFF. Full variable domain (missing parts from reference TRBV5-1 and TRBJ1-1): KAGVTQTPRYLIKTRGQQVTLSCSPISGHRSVSWYQQTPGQGLQFLFEYFSETQRNKGNFPGRFSGRQFSNSRSEMNVSTLELGDSALYLCASSLLSMNTEAFFGQGTRLTVV.

CDR3 coding DNA: TGTGCCAGTAGTATCAGTCAGGCCGTGAGCGAGCAGTACTTC. It yields the protein CASSISQAVSEQYF. This chain joins TRBV19 and TRBJ2-7; D is undetermined. The CDR3 is 14 residues long. The V gene lost 3 bases and the J gene lost 6 bases, with 15 bases spanning the gap. Germline lookup yields CDR1 LNHDA and CDR2 SQIVND (reference sequence).

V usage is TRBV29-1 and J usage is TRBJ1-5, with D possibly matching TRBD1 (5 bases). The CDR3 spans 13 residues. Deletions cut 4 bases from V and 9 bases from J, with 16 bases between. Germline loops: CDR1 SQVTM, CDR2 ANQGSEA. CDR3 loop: CSVGAGVGGPQHF. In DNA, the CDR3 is TGCAGCGTTGGCGCCGGGGTTGGGGGGCCCCAGCATTTT. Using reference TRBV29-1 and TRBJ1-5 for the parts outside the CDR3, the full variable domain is SAVISQKPSRDICQRGTSLTIQCQVDSQVTMMFWYRQQPGQSLTLIATANQGSEATYESGFVIDKFPISRPNLTFSTLTVSNMSPEDSSIYLCSVGAGVGGPQHFGDGTRLSIL.

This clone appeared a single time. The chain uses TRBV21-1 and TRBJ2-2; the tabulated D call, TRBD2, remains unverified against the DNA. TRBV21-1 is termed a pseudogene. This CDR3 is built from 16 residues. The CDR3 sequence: CASSKRLAGDTGELFF. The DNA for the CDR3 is TGTGCCAGCAGCAAAAGGCTAGCGGGAGACACCGGGGAGCTGTTTTTT.

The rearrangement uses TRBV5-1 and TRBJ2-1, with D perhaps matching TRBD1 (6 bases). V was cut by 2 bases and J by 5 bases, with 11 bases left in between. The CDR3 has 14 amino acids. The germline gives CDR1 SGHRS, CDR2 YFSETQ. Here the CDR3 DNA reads TGCGCCAGCAGCTTTAGGGCAGGGGACAATGAGCAGTTCTTC. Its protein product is CASSFRAGDNEQFF.